The rows below give T cell receptor beta chains drawn from one sample of a study of T cell responses to AZD1222 COVID-19 vaccine. Produced via immunoSEQ multiplex PCR; TCRdb's table is partial and in-frame only. The sample comprises about 55,000 clones, 80% to 90% of which are singletons, and just under 2% rests with the top ten. The material was peripheral blood, obtained on day 0 of AZD1222 vaccination. All receptors come from an adult in good health. Both conserved end residues are part of each CDR3. D genes are given only for firm matches.

CDR3nt: TGTGCCAGCAGGACCGGGACAGGGGAATCACCCCTCCACTTT; CDR3aa: CASRTGTGESPLHF; j_gene: TRBJ1-6; v_gene: TRBV5-7; d_gene: TRBD1
CDR3nt: TGTGCCAGCTCACCCCACCCCGTAGGACAGGGCGATTCACCCCTCCACTTT; CDR3aa: CASSPHPVGQGDSPLHF; j_gene: TRBJ1-6; v_gene: TRBV18; d_gene: TRBD1
CDR3nt: TGCGCCAGCAGCCAGCAGGGGATCGTGAACATTCAGTACTTC; CDR3aa: CASSQQGIVNIQYF; j_gene: TRBJ2-4; v_gene: TRBV4-1; d_gene: .
CDR3nt: TGTGCCAGCAGTTTCCGTCCAGGCCCCCTCTATGGCTACACCTTC; CDR3aa: CASSFRPGPLYGYTF; j_gene: TRBJ1-2; v_gene: TRBV28; d_gene: .
CDR3nt: TGTGCCAGCAGCTTAGATGGAGGTGGCAATCAGCCCCAGCATTTT; CDR3aa: CASSLDGGGNQPQHF; j_gene: TRBJ1-5; v_gene: TRBV11-1; d_gene: .
CDR3nt: TGTGCCAGCAGCCAAGTTTCAAGGGGAAACACCGGGGAGCTGTTTTTT; CDR3aa: CASSQVSRGNTGELFF; j_gene: TRBJ2-2; v_gene: TRBV7-7; d_gene: .
CDR3nt: TGCGCCAGCAGTGACGGACAGGGGGTACAAGAGACCCAGTACTTC; CDR3aa: CASSDGQGVQETQYF; j_gene: TRBJ2-5; v_gene: TRBV10-2; d_gene: TRBD1
CDR3nt: TGTGCCAGCAGTGAACCACTGGGGACCACCTACGAGCAGTACTTC; CDR3aa: CASSEPLGTTYEQYF; j_gene: TRBJ2-7; v_gene: TRBV2; d_gene: .
CDR3nt: TGCGCCAGCAGCTTGCTCCGACCCCCGCAAGAGACCCAGTACTTC; CDR3aa: CASSLLRPPQETQYF; j_gene: TRBJ2-5; v_gene: TRBV5-1; d_gene: .
CDR3nt: TGTGCCAGCAGTCCGGGGGGGGTTCCAAATTCACCCCTCCACTTT; CDR3aa: CASSPGGVPNSPLHF; j_gene: TRBJ1-6; v_gene: TRBV27; d_gene: .
CDR3nt: TGTGCCAGCAGCTTAACGACTACTCTGCAAGAGACCCAGTACTTC; CDR3aa: CASSLTTTLQETQYF; j_gene: TRBJ2-5; v_gene: TRBV11-2; d_gene: .
CDR3nt: TGTGCCAGCAGTGAAGCGCTAACTAGAACGGATACGCAGTATTTT; CDR3aa: CASSEALTRTDTQYF; j_gene: TRBJ2-3; v_gene: TRBV2; d_gene: .
CDR3nt: TGCAGCGGACGCAGGGTGCAAGAGACCCAGTACTTC; CDR3aa: CSGRRVQETQYF; j_gene: TRBJ2-5; v_gene: TRBV29-1; d_gene: .
CDR3nt: TGTGCCAGCAGCTTAAGCCTGGACAGTCGCACTGAAGCTTTCTTT; CDR3aa: CASSLSLDSRTEAFF; j_gene: TRBJ1-1; v_gene: TRBV7-9; d_gene: .
CDR3nt: TGCGCCAGCAGCTTGGGATCTGCGGGAGTCCCCTACAATGAGCAGTTCTTC; CDR3aa: CASSLGSAGVPYNEQFF; j_gene: TRBJ2-1; v_gene: TRBV5-1; d_gene: TRBD2
CDR3nt: TGTGCCAGCAGCTTAATTGGGGTGGCGGGCACTGAAGCTTTCTTT; CDR3aa: CASSLIGVAGTEAFF; j_gene: TRBJ1-1; v_gene: TRBV7-9; d_gene: .